This TCR beta chain was documented in a study of cytomegalovirus exposure and HLA in healthy donors. Whole-study results and caveats: The study dropped some indistinguishable V segments, TRBV6-2 and TRBV6-3 among them. Sequencing had likely introduced a cluster of highly shared sequence variants as an artifact.

V shed 1 base and J 4 bases; nucleotides not matched to a gene: 5. There are 15 residues in the CDR3. Germline V lookup: CDR1 SGHTS, CDR2 YDEGEE. In the case of this clone: Its antigen is not known.

In the PCR, 60 Vbeta and 13 Jbeta primers were used. Produced via immunoSEQ multiplex PCR; TCRdb's table is partial and in-frame only. The sample shows about 120,000 clones, about 75% of them seen only once. The TCR comes from a woman in her thirties or forties in good health and CMV-seropositive. The V and J genes are TRBV5-8 and TRBJ1-5; 7 nucleotides align to TRBD1. The sequenced sample consisted of PBMCs. CDR3 amino acids: CASSLRQGGNQPQHF. The CDR3 nucleotides read TGTGCCAGCAGCTTGAGACAGGGTGGGAATCAGCCCCAGCATTTT. The full variable domain, rest sourced from reference TRBV5-8 and TRBJ1-5, is EAGVTQSPTHLIKTRGQQATLRCSPISGHTSVYWYQQALGLGLQFLLWYDEGEERNRGNFPPRFSGRQFPNYSSELNVNALELEDSALYLCASSLRQGGNQPQHFGDGTRLSIL.